Sequencing of this T cell receptor (beta chain) was carried out in a study of cytomegalovirus exposure and HLA in healthy donors (dated 2017 in TCRdb). Broadly, across the study: An earlier analysis of about 530 of the donors reported 276 Gb of sequence data and about 120 million unique TCR beta sequences obtained from around 180 million T cells. The genetic ancestry cluster associated with self-reported Caucasian donors included 80% to 90% of the approximately 400 genotyped donors. Using immunosequencing, the study profiled T cell repertoires from 666 subjects and related those repertoires to cytomegalovirus serostatus. In the later analysis, no new phenotypic data were used to find candidate immune exposures; instead, reliance was placed on TCR beta sequences and their occurrence across donors. In a later analysis, previously published TCR beta repertoires from hundreds of donors were re-analyzed and high-resolution HLA genotyping was added so that TCR occurrence patterns could be studied. A later genetic analysis took genome-wide SNP genotypes for about 65% of the 666 donors and used that subset as a discovery cohort. Every discovery cohort repertoire had been produced on one sequencing platform. Four to six DR-DQ haplotypes were handled as single units for association and clustering, since linkage in the cohort was strong. About 280 gigabases of sequencing data and around 85 million unique TCR sequences made up an early release that covered roughly 670 HLA-typed donors. An earlier analysis of some 500 of the donors applied high-throughput TCR beta sequencing to assess whether each TCR beta V gene segment acted as functional or pseudogenic. The number of donors typed differed by locus, with about 629-640 for A, B, C, DRB1 and DQB1, roughly 550 for DQA1, over 600 for DPA1, and around 450 for DPB1. To predict cytomegalovirus infection status, the study combined high-throughput TCR immunosequencing, statistical association of individual TCRs with disease status, and machine learning. HLA typing covered class I and class II loci at four-digit resolution. Donor age, sex, ethnicity and CMV serostatus were collected together with the repertoire data. In addition to the first cohort of 666 subjects, a separate validation cohort of 120 different subjects was used. On average, around 200,000 unique TCR beta nucleotide sequences were sequenced per donor among a few hundred genotyped donors of the cohort, with roughly 20% of those sequences being non-productive. The study aimed to test whether cataloging public T cell receptors could reveal signatures of past pathogen exposure. General findings and caveats noted by the study authors: According to a later analysis, parvovirus B19, influenza, CMV and Epstein-Barr virus appeared linked to several top co-occurrence clusters. Three of the identified cytomegalovirus-associated TCR beta chains were confirmed in vitro to be specific for cytomegalovirus antigens. Linkage disequilibrium might explain the correlated functional status among segregating V segments, but an unknown experimental factor could not be excluded. The study gave a list of some 150 TCR beta chains associated with cytomegalovirus. A later genetic analysis associated a missense DCLRE1C variant with V-gene and J-gene trimming of TCR beta chains, and an independent cohort replicated the association. According to a later analysis, most CMV-associated TCR beta chains appeared to be HLA-restricted, and the HLA associations seemed to be driven largely by CMV exposure. A later analysis associated 16,951 TCR beta sequences with specific HLA alleles at a false discovery rate of 0.05. The authors suggested that the approach could potentially be extended to other disease states and immunological phenotypes. A further reported finding was that TCR beta sequences accurately predicted the HLA-A and HLA-B alleles for most subjects in the first cohort. When HLA alleles, especially DR and DQ, strongly co-occurred, TCR associations were difficult to assign to individual alleles. Immune exposure information for the cohort was limited to CMV serostatus. Presence/absence analyses assumed roughly uniform sequencing depth across donors, an assumption that may not hold. In this cohort, only TCR beta chains were sequenced, and detectable features were limited by the absence of alpha or paired-chain data. In a later analysis, HLA-associated TCR beta chains were found to be more clonally expanded and to have lower generation probabilities than equally common non-associated chains. The sequencing pipeline was judged likely to have produced a cluster of highly shared sequence variants as a technical artifact. Most TCR sequences were seen in very few donors, while some public TCRs were found in many individuals. HLA typing was unavailable for some donors at each locus, so association tests used only the typed subset. The classifier was reported to diagnose cytomegalovirus status with high specificity and sensitivity in both the original and validation cohorts. A later genetic analysis reported fewer N-insertions in productive TCRs among donors in an Asian-associated ancestry cluster than the roughly 700-donor mean. Because counts were too low, more than 15 rarely observed V segments, including chromosome 9 orphons, were excluded from the earlier analysis of some 540 of the donors. The 87-base-pair reads could not distinguish some IMGT-functional V segments, including TRBV6-2 and TRBV6-3, so those segments were excluded. In a later analysis, the rate of TCR association differed among HLA loci, with DRB1 alleles having the most associated TCRs and HLA-C alleles having the fewest. Broadly in line with IMGT annotations, most TCR beta V segments showed up in productive rearrangements about 87% or about 30% of the time in an earlier analysis of 450 to 750 of the donors.

The cohort consisted of 666 healthy bone marrow donors. At the time of sampling, every cohort member was nominally healthy, though immune exposures that went unrecorded were likely present. The donor tested CMV seropositive, placing the donor among the roughly 270 seropositive members of the cohort. Each donor provided a peripheral blood sample, and peripheral blood mononuclear cells were used for TCR beta sequencing. The Qiagen DNeasy Blood Extraction Kit was used to extract genomic DNA from the blood cell samples. The method was the immunoSEQ multiplex PCR assay. A mixture of 60 forward primers for TCR Vbeta segments and 13 reverse primers for TCR Jbeta segments was used in the multiplex PCR. A multiplex PCR assay on genomic DNA amplified the CDR3 region of rearranged TCR beta genes. Amplified TCR beta libraries were sequenced as 87-base-pair reads on the Illumina HiSeq System. The paper's processing steps were these. A later analysis counted approximately 74 million unique TCR beta chains across the 650 to 700 repertoires, and some 12 million of these chains were shared by at least two donors. Raw reads were error-corrected and collapsed into unique sequences by a nearest-neighbor algorithm in which closely related sequences were merged to remove PCR and sequencing errors. V, D and J gene segments were assigned by aligning CDR3 sequences to IMGT reference sequences. For a sequence to be retained, a match of at least six nucleotides was required to both a V gene segment and a J gene segment. A rearrangement counted as productive if the CDR3 had no stop codons and remained in frame with V and J, and every other rearrangement counted as non-productive. Following IMGT convention, CDR3 was defined as the stretch from the second conserved V-encoded cysteine to the conserved J-encoded phenylalanine. The earlier analysis of fewer than 750 of the donors excluded sequences that lacked an unambiguous match to a single V gene segment. An earlier analysis of 587 of the donors classified V segments as functional when productive rearrangements were above 56.7% and as segregating when the standard deviation between donors was above 5%. A statistical classification framework was developed to diagnose cytomegalovirus status using the catalog of TCR beta chain sequences. A later analysis assigned V and J genes by comparing TCR nucleotide sequences with IMGT/GENE-DB human TR gene sequences. Using the TCRdist pipeline, a later analysis assigned CDR3 sequences along with most-parsimonious VDJ recombination scenarios. A later analysis defined each TCR beta chain by its CDR3 amino acid sequence plus V-gene family, and excluded reads lacking a unique V-gene family. To address suspected cross-contamination and a sequencing artifact, a later analysis removed around 600 highly shared, low-generation-probability nucleotide sequences. For each public chain, a later analysis derived a clonal expansion index from normalized ranks of inferred template counts within each repertoire. In a later analysis, generation probabilities were computed using a VDJ recombination model fitted to out-of-frame rearrangements, and the results were checked against IGoR. Hypergeometric tests were used in a later analysis to score TCR-TCR, TCR-HLA and TCR-CMV co-occurrence, with a repertoire-size bias correction applied to the TCR pairs. False discovery rates were estimated in a later analysis by permuting HLA or CMV assignments 20 times. In a later analysis, co-occurring TCRs were grouped with DBSCAN, and TCRdist sequence similarity was added when clustering was performed within HLA-allele-positive subsets. Co-occurrence clustering excluded repertoires with fewer than 30,000 or more than 120,000 public chains, plus five with anomalous nucleotide sharing. Not all clones reach the TCRdb copy of this immuneACCESS table, which keeps in-frame sequences only. Checked studies attribute under half of the gap to unresolved V genes and leave the rest unexplained. V, J and clone size are taken as reported in that table, and D and trimming were inferred from the DNA itself. Present in this sample are roughly 100,000 clones, around 70% of which were seen just once. Over 13% of the sample belongs to the ten largest clones.

In its sample, this clone was seen a few times. What antigen it recognizes has not been identified. Qualities for individual bases were not recorded, and no much larger clone is one base off. The CDR3, from cysteine to phenylalanine, totals 16 residues. Only the CDR3 DNA stays, 48 bases, in frame from base 1. CDR1 and CDR2 (ENHRY, SYGVKD) derive from the germline V gene. Here V drops 5 bases and J drops 4 bases, and the junction holds 5 bases not matched to any gene. Recombination connected TRBV10-3 to TRBJ2-1, with 13 bases in between that match TRBD2. Sequenced material: PBMCs. This receptor was identified in a woman aged 50 to 60 in good health and CMV-seropositive. In nucleotide form, the sequence is TGTGCCATCAGTACCCCGGGACTAGCGGGGTACAATGAGCAGTTCTTC. It is translated as CAISTPGLAGYNEQFF.